This is a list of T cell receptor beta chains from one sample in a study of T-cell reconstitution after alpha-beta-depleted transplantation in children. One entry per CDR3 protein results from TCRdb running MiXCR on the PCR reads. The sample holds about 290,000 distinct CDR3 sequences, approximately 7.3% seen once. The sequences come from peripheral blood, collected 360 days after TCRalphabeta/CD19-depleted stem cell transplant. These receptors were obtained from a female patient younger than 10 who had a stem cell transplant for Fanconi anemia, so the T cells may come from the graft donor. The CDR3 runs from the conserved cysteine through the conserved F or W. A D gene is named only where the DNA matches it firmly. Clone size, where shown, is once, few, many, or a class for clones that have expanded.

TRBV18,.,TRBJ2-7,once,CASSPLTGSYEQYF,TGTGCCAGCTCACCACTTACTGGCTCCTACGAGCAGTACTTC
TRBV6-1,.,TRBJ1-1,many,CASSDSPYVHTEAFF,TGTGCCAGCAGTGATTCGCCGTACGTACACACTGAAGCTTTCTTT
TRBV7-2,.,TRBJ1-1,.,CASSPLRRNTEAFF,TGTGCCAGCAGCCCACTACGTAGAAACACTGAAGCTTTCTTT
TRBV6-2/TRBV6-3,.,TRBJ1-1,many,CASRGFTEAFF,TGTGCCAGCAGGGGATTCACTGAAGCTTTCTTT
TRBV14,TRBD1,TRBJ2-3,.,CASSLQGALVNADTQYF,TGTGCCAGCAGCTTACAGGGGGCGCTTGTTAACGCAGATACGCAGTATTTT
TRBV12-3/TRBV12-4,.,TRBJ1-3,many,CASSLGPGNTIYF,TGTGCCAGCAGTTTAGGACCGGGAAACACCATATATTTT
TRBV27,.,TRBJ2-7,.,CASSPRRASIYEQYF,TGTGCCAGCAGTCCTCGGAGGGCCTCCATTTACGAGCAGTACTTC
TRBV6-1,TRBD1,TRBJ2-7,.,CASRGTGGYEQYF,TGTGCCAGCAGAGGGACAGGGGGCTACGAGCAGTACTTC
TRBV28,TRBD2,TRBJ2-7,.,CASSPRFLAGPLSAYEQYF,TGTGCCAGCAGTCCCCGCTTTCTAGCGGGGCCGCTCTCTGCCTACGAGCAGTACTTC
TRBV20-1,.,TRBJ2-7,many,CSARGSSYEQYF,TGCAGTGCTAGAGGCTCGTCCTACGAGCAGTACTTC
TRBV29-1,TRBD1,TRBJ1-4,.,CSVEDGTGPGEKLFF,TGCAGCGTTGAAGATGGGACAGGCCCCGGGGAAAAACTGTTTTTT
TRBV7-3,.,TRBJ1-1,few,CASSLGRNSGNTEAFF,TGTGCCAGCAGCTTAGGGCGGAATAGTGGGAACACTGAAGCTTTCTTT
TRBV5-6,.,TRBJ2-1,few,CASSSRYSGQGGYNEQFF,TGTGCCAGCAGCTCACGTTACTCTGGACAGGGAGGGTACAATGAGCAGTTCTTC
TRBV7-9,.,TRBJ1-3,many,CASSHPGNTIYF,TGTGCCAGCAGTCATCCAGGAAACACCATATATTTT
TRBV27,TRBD2,TRBJ2-2,few,CASTASGRAVRVGELFF,TGTGCCAGCACCGCTAGCGGGAGGGCGGTCCGGGTCGGGGAGCTGTTTTTT
TRBV27,TRBD1,TRBJ2-7,.,CASSSSRQGVIPYEQYF,TGTGCCAGCAGCTCCTCTAGACAGGGGGTAATCCCCTACGAGCAGTACTTC
TRBV12-3/TRBV12-4,.,TRBJ1-4,many,CASSSSAGLGEKLFF,TGTGCCAGCAGTTCCTCAGCGGGCCTAGGGGAAAAACTGTTTTTT
TRBV5-1,.,TRBJ1-1,.,CASSLVGLEGTEAFF,TGCGCCAGCAGCTTGGTGGGGCTGGAGGGCACTGAAGCTTTCTTT
TRBV7-9,.,TRBJ2-7,.,CASSAIPGPGREQYF,TGTGCCAGCAGCGCAATCCCGGGACCCGGGCGCGAGCAGTACTTC
TRBV20-1,.,TRBJ2-1,.,CSARDRVGQRSEQFF,TGCAGTGCTAGAGATAGGGTAGGCCAGCGGAGTGAGCAGTTCTTC
TRBV20-1,TRBD2,TRBJ2-3,many,CSAGASGRVRLTDTQYF,TGCAGTGCTGGCGCTAGCGGGAGGGTTCGTTTAACAGATACGCAGTATTTT
TRBV6-5,.,TRBJ2-6,.,CASSYIIGRSWANVLTF,TGTGCCAGCAGTTACATTATCGGACGGTCGTGGGCCAACGTCCTGACTTTC
TRBV11-1,TRBD2,TRBJ2-3,few,CASSLKVLAGEFGTDTQYF,TGTGCCAGCAGCTTAAAGGTTTTGGCGGGAGAGTTTGGCACAGATACGCAGTATTTT
TRBV7-9,.,TRBJ2-3,few,CASSSPTSTDTQYF,TGTGCCAGCAGCTCACCTACTAGCACAGATACGCAGTATTTT
TRBV20-1,.,TRBJ2-1,many,CSAREQDYNEQFF,TGCAGTGCTAGAGAACAGGACTACAATGAGCAGTTCTTC
TRBV29-1,.,TRBJ1-1,.,CSASWLGSGPVNTEAFF,TGCAGCGCCTCCTGGTTGGGTTCAGGGCCAGTCAACACTGAAGCTTTCTTT
TRBV15,TRBD2,TRBJ2-7,many,CATSRGLARSSYEQYF,TGTGCCACCAGCAGAGGACTAGCCCGTAGCTCCTACGAGCAGTACTTC
TRBV6-5,TRBD2,TRBJ2-3,many,CASSYALAGEDGTQYF,TGTGCCAGCAGTTACGCCCTAGCGGGGGAGGATGGTACGCAGTATTTT
TRBV7-2,.,TRBJ1-2,few,CASSPRGPLYGYTF,TGTGCCAGCAGCCCCCGGGGTCCCTTATATGGCTACACCTTC
TRBV18,.,TRBJ2-1,.,CASSPITQRTNNEQFF,TGTGCCAGCTCACCAATCACACAGAGAACCAACAATGAGCAGTTCTTC
TRBV20-1,.,TRBJ1-4,many,CSARITGGEKLFF,TGCAGTGCTAGAATTACTGGTGGGGAAAAACTGTTTTTT
TRBV6-2/TRBV6-3,.,TRBJ2-5,many,CASSRGGQETQYF,TGTGCCAGCAGTAGAGGGGGCCAAGAGACCCAGTACTTC
TRBV5-6,TRBD2,TRBJ2-7,.,CASSRTSGRDPPYEQYF,TGTGCCAGCAGCCGGACTAGCGGGAGGGACCCTCCCTACGAGCAGTACTTC
TRBV6-6,TRBD1,TRBJ1-2,many,CASRPGTGSGYTF,TGTGCCAGCAGGCCCGGGACAGGGTCTGGCTACACCTTC
TRBV12-5,TRBD2,TRBJ2-3,.,CASGLELAGRDTQYF,TGTGCTAGTGGTTTGGAACTAGCGGGGCGGGATACGCAGTATTTT
TRBV30,.,TRBJ2-7,many,CAWSVLYEQYF,TGTGCCTGGAGTGTTCTATACGAGCAGTACTTC
TRBV7-8,.,TRBJ2-7,.,CASSSYHLASYEQYF,TGTGCCAGCAGCTCCTACCATCTAGCTTCCTACGAGCAGTACTTC
TRBV28,.,TRBJ2-1,many,CASREGGATYNEQFF,TGTGCCAGCAGGGAGGGCGGGGCGACCTACAATGAGCAGTTCTTC
TRBV11-2,TRBD1,TRBJ2-4,few,CASSLVATGVGNIQYF,TGTGCCAGCAGCTTAGTCGCCACAGGGGTCGGGAACATTCAGTACTTC
TRBV7-2,.,TRBJ2-1,few,CASSSTVFPYNEQFF,TGTGCCAGCAGCTCGACAGTTTTCCCCTACAATGAGCAGTTCTTC
TRBV24-1,.,TRBJ2-1,many,CATSGGDFNEQFF,TGTGCCACCAGTGGGGGGGATTTCAATGAGCAGTTCTTC
TRBV28,TRBD1,TRBJ1-2,.,CASSSPGTVDYGYTF,TGTGCCAGCAGTTCCCCAGGGACAGTTGATTATGGCTACACCTTC
TRBV20-1,TRBD2,TRBJ2-7,many,CSARDPTSGSSYEQYF,TGCAGTGCTAGAGACCCGACTAGCGGATCTTCCTACGAGCAGTACTTC
TRBV10-3,.,TRBJ1-2,many,CAISDRDGYTF,TGTGCCATCAGTGACAGGGATGGCTACACCTTC